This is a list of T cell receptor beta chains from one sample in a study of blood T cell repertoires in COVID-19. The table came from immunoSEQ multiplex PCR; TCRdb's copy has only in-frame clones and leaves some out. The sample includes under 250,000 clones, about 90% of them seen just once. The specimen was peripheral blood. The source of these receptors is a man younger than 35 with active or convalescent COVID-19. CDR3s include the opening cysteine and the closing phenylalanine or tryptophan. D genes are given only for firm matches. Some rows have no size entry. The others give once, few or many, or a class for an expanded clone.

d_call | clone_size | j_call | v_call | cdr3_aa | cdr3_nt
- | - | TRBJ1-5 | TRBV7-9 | CASSFDRGSNSNQPQHF | TGTGCCAGCAGCTTCGACCGGGGGTCCAATAGCAATCAGCCCCAGCATTTT
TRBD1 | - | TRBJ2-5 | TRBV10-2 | CASRQGASETQYF | TGCGCCAGCAGGCAGGGGGCCAGTGAGACCCAGTACTTC
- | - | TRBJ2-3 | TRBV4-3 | CASSQGSADTQYF | TGCGCCAGCAGCCAAGGGTCGGCAGATACGCAGTATTTT
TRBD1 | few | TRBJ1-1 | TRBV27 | CASRDRVATEAFF | TGTGCCAGCAGGGACAGGGTCGCGACTGAAGCTTTCTTT
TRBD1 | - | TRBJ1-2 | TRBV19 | CASSGGTGGDYGYTF | TGTGCCAGTAGTGGCGGGACAGGGGGCGACTATGGCTACACCTTC
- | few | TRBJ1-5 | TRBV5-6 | CASSLVGRGDQPQHF | TGTGCCAGCAGCTTGGTGGGGCGGGGGGATCAGCCCCAGCATTTT
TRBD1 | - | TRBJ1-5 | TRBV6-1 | CASSEGSWTGLGQPQHF | TGTGCCAGCAGTGAAGGGTCATGGACAGGGTTAGGTCAGCCCCAGCATTTT
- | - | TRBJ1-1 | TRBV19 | CASTTLSGGVNTEAFF | TGTGCCAGTACCACCCTCTCGGGAGGGGTGAACACTGAAGCTTTCTTT
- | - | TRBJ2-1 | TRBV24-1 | CATGSAGYSYNEQFF | TGTGCCACCGGGTCTGCAGGGTACTCCTACAATGAGCAGTTCTTC
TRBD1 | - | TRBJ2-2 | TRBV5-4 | CASRPAGTGNGGELFF | TGTGCCAGCAGGCCCGCCGGGACAGGGAACGGCGGGGAGCTGTTTTTT
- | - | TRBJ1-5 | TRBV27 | CASSLRGGRSNQPQHF | TGTGCCAGCAGTTTACGAGGCGGGAGGAGCAATCAGCCCCAGCATTTT
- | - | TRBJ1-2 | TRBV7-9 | CASSLLDRSTNYGYTF | TGTGCCAGCAGCTTACTTGACAGGAGTACTAACTATGGCTACACCTTC
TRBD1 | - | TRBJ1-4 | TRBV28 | CASRGDSNEKLFF | TGTGCCAGCAGGGGGGACAGTAATGAAAAACTGTTTTTT
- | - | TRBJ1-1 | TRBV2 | CASMRENTEAFF | TGTGCCAGCATGAGAGAGAACACTGAAGCTTTCTTT
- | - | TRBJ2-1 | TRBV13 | CASSPYLGNEQFF | TGTGCCAGCAGCCCTTATCTCGGCAATGAGCAGTTCTTC
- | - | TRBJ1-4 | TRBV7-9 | CASSLMGADEKLFF | TGTGCCAGCAGCTTAATGGGGGCGGATGAAAAACTGTTTTTT
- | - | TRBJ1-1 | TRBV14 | CASSQDEGLEVPSGGRAFF | TGTGCCAGCAGCCAAGATGAGGGTTTGGAGGTTCCCTCCGGGGGAAGAGCTTTCTTT
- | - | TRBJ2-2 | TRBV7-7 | CASRNGGTGELFF | TGTGCTAGCAGAAACGGGGGCACCGGGGAGCTGTTTTTT
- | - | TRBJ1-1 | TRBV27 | CATTGVGNPRTEAFF | TGTGCCACCACCGGGGTCGGGAACCCGAGGACTGAAGCTTTCTTT
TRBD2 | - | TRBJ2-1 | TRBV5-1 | CASSLRTSGNEQFF | TGCGCCAGCAGCTTGCGGACTAGCGGGAATGAGCAGTTCTTC
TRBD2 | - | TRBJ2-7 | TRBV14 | CASSQERTSGGAQMQYF | TGTGCCAGCAGCCAAGAGCGGACTAGCGGGGGGGCACAAATGCAGTACTTC
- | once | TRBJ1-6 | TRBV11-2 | CASSLREGPNSPLHF | TGTGCCAGCAGCTTAAGGGAGGGGCCAAATTCACCCCTCCACTTT
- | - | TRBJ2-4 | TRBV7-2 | CASSSQSGLAKNIQYF | TGTGCCAGCAGCTCCCAGAGCGGGCTAGCCAAAAACATTCAGTACTTC
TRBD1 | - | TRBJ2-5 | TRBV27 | CASSPGTEYVETQYF | TGTGCCAGCAGCCCCGGGACAGAGTATGTAGAGACCCAGTACTTC
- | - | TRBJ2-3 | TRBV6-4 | CASSDSVTDTQYF | TGTGCCAGCAGTGACTCCGTCACAGATACGCAGTATTTT
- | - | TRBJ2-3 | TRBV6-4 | CASSLLGTDTQYF | TGTGCCAGCAGTTTACTCGGCACAGATACGCAGTATTTT
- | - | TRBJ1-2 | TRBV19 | CASRTDGRGYTF | TGTGCCAGTAGGACCGACGGCAGGGGCTACACCTTC
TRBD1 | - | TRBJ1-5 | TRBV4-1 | CASSQLQGSQPQHF | TGCGCCAGCAGCCAACTACAGGGGAGTCAGCCCCAGCATTTT
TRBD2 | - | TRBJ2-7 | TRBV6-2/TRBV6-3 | CASSYSYPTSGFPIYEQYF | TGTGCCAGCAGTTACTCCTACCCGACTAGCGGATTTCCAATATACGAGCAGTACTTC
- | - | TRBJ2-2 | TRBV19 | CASSMDTFTGELFF | TGTGCCAGTAGTATGGACACCTTCACCGGGGAGCTGTTTTTT
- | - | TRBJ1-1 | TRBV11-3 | CASSLDAVNTEAFF | TGTGCCAGCAGCTTAGATGCGGTGAACACTGAAGCTTTCTTT
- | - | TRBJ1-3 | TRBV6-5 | CASSAGISGNTIYF | TGTGCCAGCAGCGCCGGGATATCAGGAAACACCATATATTTT
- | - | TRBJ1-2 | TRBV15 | CATSREMTVYGYTF | TGTGCCACCAGCAGAGAAATGACAGTCTATGGCTACACCTTC
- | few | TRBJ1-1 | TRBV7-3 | CASSFGGSGEAFF | TGTGCCAGCAGCTTCGGGGGGTCAGGTGAAGCTTTCTTT
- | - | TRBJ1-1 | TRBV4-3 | CASSQELGGEWWNTEAFF | TGCGCCAGCAGCCAAGAATTGGGGGGTGAATGGTGGAACACTGAAGCTTTCTTT
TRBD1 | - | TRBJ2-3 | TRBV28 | CASSNGQGIPDTQYF | TGTGCCAGCAGTAACGGACAGGGGATCCCAGATACGCAGTATTTT
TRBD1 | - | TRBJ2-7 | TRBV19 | CASSTGTGGEQYF | TGTGCCAGTAGCACCGGGACAGGCGGCGAGCAGTACTTC
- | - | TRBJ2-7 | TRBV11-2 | CASSYGRDGNYEQYF | TGTGCCAGCAGCTATGGACGGGATGGCAACTACGAGCAGTACTTC
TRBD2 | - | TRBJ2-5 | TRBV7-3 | CASSLSGGPYQETQYF | TGTGCCAGCAGCCTCAGCGGGGGGCCGTACCAAGAGACCCAGTACTTC
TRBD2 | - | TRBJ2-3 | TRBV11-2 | CASSLGRLRAGASDTQYF | TGTGCCAGCAGCTTAGGCCGGCTCCGAGCGGGAGCTTCAGATACGCAGTATTTT